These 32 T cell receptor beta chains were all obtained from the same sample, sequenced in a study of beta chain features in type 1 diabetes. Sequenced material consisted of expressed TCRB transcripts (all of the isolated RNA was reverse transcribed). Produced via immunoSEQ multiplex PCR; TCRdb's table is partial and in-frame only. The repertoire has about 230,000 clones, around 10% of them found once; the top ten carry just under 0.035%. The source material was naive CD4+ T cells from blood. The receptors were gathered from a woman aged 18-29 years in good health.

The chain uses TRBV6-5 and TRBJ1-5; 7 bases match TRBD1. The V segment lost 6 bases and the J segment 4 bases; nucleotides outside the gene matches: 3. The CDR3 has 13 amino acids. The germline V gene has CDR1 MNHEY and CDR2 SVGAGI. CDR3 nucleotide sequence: TGTGCCAGCAGACAGGGGACAAATCAGCCCCAGCATTTT. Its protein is CASRQGTNQPQHF.

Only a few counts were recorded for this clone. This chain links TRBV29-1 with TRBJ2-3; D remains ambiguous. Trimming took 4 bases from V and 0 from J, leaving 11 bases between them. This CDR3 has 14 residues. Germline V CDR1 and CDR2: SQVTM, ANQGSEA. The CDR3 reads CSVGRTTSTDTQYF. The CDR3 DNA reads TGCAGCGTTGGCCGAACTACTAGCACAGATACGCAGTATTTT.

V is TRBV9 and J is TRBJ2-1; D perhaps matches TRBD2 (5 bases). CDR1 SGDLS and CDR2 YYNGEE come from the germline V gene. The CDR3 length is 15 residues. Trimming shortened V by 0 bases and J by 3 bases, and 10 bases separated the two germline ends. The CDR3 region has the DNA TGTGCCAGCAGCGTAGCTGGAGACTACTACAATGAGCAGTTCTTC. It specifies CASSVAGDYYNEQFF.

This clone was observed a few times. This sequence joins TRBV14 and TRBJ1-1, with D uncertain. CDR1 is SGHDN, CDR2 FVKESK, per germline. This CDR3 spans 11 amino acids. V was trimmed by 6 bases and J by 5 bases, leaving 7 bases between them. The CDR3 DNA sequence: TGTGCCAGCAGTCATCTAACTGAAGCTTTCTTT. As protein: CASSHLTEAFF.

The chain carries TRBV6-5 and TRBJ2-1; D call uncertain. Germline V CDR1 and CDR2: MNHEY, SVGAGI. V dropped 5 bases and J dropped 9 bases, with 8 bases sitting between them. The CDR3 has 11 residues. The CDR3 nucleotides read TGTGCCAGCAGTGTAATGAGTGAGCAGTTCTTC. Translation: CASSVMSEQFF.

The CDR3, as DNA: TGCAGCGTGGGGGACGGGGACACAGGGTGGAGTGGCTACACCTTC. Amino acid sequence: CSVGDGDTGWSGYTF. V usage is TRBV29-1 and J usage is TRBJ1-2; tentative D call: TRBD1 (6 bases). The CDR3 length is 15 residues. V gave up 6 bases and J gave up 7 bases, with 24 bases separating them. Germline CDR1 and CDR2: SQVTM and ANQGSEA.

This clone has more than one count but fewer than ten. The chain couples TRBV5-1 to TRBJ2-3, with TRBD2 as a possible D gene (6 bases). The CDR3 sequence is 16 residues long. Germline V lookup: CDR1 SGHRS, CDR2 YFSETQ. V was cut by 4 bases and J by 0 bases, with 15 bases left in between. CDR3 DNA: TGCGCCAGCAGCCCTGGAGTTAGCGGAAGCACAGATACGCAGTATTTT. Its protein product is CASSPGVSGSTDTQYF.

CDR3: CSVRTGLGQPQHF. The CDR3 bases are TGCAGCGTGCGGACAGGGCTCGGTCAGCCCCAGCATTTT. The chain joins TRBV29-1 to TRBJ1-5, with TRBD1 matching over 8 bases. The CDR3 is 13 amino acids. Per germline, CDR1 SQVTM and CDR2 ANQGSEA. V was pared by 6 bases and J by 6 bases, with 7 bases of the junction left unmatched. Combining the CDR3 with reference TRBV29-1 and TRBJ1-5 gives the whole variable domain SAVISQKPSRDICQRGTSLTIQCQVDSQVTMMFWYRQQPGQSLTLIATANQGSEATYESGFVIDKFPISRPNLTFSTLTVSNMSPEDSSIYLCSVRTGLGQPQHFGDGTRLSIL.

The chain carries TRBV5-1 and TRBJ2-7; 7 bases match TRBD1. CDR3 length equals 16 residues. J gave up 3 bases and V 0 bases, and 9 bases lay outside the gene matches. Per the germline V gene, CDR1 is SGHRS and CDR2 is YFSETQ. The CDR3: CASSLELEGANYEQYF. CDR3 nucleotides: TGCGCCAGCAGCTTGGAATTAGAGGGGGCAAACTACGAGCAGTACTTC.

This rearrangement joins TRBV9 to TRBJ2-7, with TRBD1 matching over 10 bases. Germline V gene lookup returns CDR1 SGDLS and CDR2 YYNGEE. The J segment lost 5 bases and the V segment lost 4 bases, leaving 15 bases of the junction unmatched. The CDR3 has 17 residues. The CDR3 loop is CASSNGGWDRGEDEQYF. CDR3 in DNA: TGTGCCAGCAGCAACGGAGGGTGGGACAGGGGTGAGGACGAGCAGTACTTC.

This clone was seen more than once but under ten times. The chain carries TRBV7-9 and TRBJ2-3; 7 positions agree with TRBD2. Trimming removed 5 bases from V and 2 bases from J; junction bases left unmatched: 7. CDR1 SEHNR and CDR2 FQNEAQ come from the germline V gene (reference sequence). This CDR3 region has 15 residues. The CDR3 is CASSRSLADTDTQYF. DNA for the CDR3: TGTGCCAGCAGCCGTTCCCTAGCGGACACAGATACGCAGTATTTT.

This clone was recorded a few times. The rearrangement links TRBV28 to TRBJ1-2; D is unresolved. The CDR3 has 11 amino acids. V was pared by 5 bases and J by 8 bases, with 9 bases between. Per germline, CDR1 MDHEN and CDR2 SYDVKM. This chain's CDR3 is CASSDLRGYTF. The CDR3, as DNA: TGTGCCAGCAGTGATCTTCGGGGCTACACCTTC.

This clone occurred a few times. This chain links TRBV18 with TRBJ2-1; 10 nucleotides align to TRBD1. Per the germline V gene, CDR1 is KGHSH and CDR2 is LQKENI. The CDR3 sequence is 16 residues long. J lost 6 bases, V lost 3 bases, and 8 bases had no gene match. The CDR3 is CASSPETGQGPNEQFF. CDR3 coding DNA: TGTGCCAGCTCACCGGAAACGGGACAGGGGCCCAATGAGCAGTTCTTC.

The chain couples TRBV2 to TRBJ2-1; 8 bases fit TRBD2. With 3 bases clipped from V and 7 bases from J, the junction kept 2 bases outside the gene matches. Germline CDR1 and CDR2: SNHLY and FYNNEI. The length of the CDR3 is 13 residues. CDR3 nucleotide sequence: TGTGCCAGCAGTGACGGGAGGGGGAATGAGCAGTTCTTC. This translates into CASSDGRGNEQFF.

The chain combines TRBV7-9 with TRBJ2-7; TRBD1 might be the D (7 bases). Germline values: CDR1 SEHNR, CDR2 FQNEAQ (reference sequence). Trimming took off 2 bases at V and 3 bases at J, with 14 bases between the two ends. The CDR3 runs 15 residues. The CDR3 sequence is CASSLLAGGIYEQYF. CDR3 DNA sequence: TGTGCCAGCAGCTTACTGGCAGGGGGGATCTACGAGCAGTACTTC.

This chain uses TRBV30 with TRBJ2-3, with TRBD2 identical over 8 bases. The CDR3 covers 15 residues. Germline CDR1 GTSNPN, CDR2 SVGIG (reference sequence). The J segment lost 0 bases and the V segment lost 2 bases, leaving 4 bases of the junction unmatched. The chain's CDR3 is CAWSIGGRSTDTQYF. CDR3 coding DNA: TGTGCCTGGAGTATCGGCGGGAGGAGCACAGATACGCAGTATTTT.

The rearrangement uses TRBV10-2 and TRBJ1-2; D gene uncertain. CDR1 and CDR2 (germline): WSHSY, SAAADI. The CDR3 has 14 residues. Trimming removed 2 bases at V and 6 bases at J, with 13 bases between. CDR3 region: CASSEPPSSHGYTF. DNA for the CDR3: TGCGCCAGCAGTGAGCCCCCGAGTTCACATGGCTACACCTTC.

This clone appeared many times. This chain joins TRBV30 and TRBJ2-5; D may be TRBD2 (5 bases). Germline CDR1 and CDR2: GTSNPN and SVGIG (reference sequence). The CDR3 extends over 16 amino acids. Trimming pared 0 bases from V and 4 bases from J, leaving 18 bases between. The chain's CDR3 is CAWSVQRSRRPETQYF. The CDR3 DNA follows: TGTGCCTGGAGTGTACAAAGGTCCAGGAGGCCAGAGACCCAGTACTTC.

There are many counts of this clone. The DNA for the CDR3 is TGTGCCTGGAGTTTACTCTACGAGCAGTACTTC. It is translated as CAWSLLYEQYF. The rearrangement joins TRBV30 to TRBJ2-7; no reliable D call. The CDR3 is 11 amino acids. V was shortened by 2 bases and J by 3 bases, with 5 bases between the two germline ends. Looked up from germline, CDR1 is GTSNPN and CDR2 is SVGIG (reference sequence).

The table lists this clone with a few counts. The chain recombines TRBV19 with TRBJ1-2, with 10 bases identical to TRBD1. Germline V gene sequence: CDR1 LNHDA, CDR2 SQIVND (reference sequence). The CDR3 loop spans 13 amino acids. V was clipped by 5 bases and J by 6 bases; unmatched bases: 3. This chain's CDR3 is CASSLDRGNGYTF. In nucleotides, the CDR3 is TGTGCCAGTAGTCTGGACAGGGGGAATGGCTACACCTTC. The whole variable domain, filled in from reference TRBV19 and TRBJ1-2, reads DGGITQSPKYLFRKEGQNVTLSCEQNLNHDAMYWYRQDPGQGLRLIYYSQIVNDFQKGDIAEGYSVSREKKESFPLTVTSAQKNPTAFYLCASSLDRGNGYTFGSGTRLTVV.

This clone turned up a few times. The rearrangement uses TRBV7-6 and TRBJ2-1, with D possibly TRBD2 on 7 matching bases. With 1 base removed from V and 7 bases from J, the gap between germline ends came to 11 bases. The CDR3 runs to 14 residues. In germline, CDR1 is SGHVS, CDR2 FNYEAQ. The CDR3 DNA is TGTGCCAGCAGCTTAGGGGGGGGGCCGAATGAGCAGTTCTTC. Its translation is CASSLGGGPNEQFF.

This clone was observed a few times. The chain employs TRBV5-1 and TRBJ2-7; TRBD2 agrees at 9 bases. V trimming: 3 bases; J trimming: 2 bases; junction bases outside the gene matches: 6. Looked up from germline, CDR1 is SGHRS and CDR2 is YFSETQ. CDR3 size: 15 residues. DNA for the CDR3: TGCGCCAGCAGCTGGGGACTAGCAGGTGCCTACGAGCAGTACTTC. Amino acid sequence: CASSWGLAGAYEQYF.

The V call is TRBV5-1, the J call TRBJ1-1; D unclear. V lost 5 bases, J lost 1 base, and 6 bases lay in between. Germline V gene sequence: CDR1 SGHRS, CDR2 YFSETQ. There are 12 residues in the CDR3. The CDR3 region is CASREPNTEAFF. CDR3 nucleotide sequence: TGCGCCAGCAGGGAGCCGAACACTGAAGCTTTCTTT.

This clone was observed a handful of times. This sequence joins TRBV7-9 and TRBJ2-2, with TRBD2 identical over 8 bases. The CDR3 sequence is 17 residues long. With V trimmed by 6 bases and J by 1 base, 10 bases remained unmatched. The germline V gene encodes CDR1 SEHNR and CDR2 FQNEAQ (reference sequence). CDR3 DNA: TGTGCCAGCAGGAGGACTTCGCGGGGGGTGAACACCGGGGAGCTGTTTTTT. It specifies CASRRTSRGVNTGELFF.

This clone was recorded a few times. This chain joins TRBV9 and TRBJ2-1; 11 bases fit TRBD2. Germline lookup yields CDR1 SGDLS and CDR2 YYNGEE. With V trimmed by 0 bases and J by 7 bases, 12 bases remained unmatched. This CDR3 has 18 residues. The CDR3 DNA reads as TGTGCCAGCAGCGTAGGAGGACCTACTAGCGGGAGTCGAAATGAGCAGTTCTTC. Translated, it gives CASSVGGPTSGSRNEQFF.

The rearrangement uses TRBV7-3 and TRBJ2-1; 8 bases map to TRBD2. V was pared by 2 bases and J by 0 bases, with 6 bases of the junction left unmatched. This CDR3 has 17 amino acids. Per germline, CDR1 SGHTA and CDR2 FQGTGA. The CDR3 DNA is TGTGCCAGCAGCTTAGAGCTCAGCGGGAGCTCCTACAATGAGCAGTTCTTC. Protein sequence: CASSLELSGSSYNEQFF. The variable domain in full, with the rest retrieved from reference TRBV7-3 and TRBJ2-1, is GAGVSQTPSNKVTEKGKYVELRCDPISGHTALYWYRQSLGQGPEFLIYFQGTGAADDSGLPNDRFFAVRPEGSVSTLKIQRTERGDSAVYLCASSLELSGSSYNEQFFGPGTRLTVL.

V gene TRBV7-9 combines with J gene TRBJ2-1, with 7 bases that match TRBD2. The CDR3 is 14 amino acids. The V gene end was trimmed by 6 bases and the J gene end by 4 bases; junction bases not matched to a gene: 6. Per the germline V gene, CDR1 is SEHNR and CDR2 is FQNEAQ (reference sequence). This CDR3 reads CASSRTRTYNEQFF. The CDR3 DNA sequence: TGTGCCAGCAGTAGGACTAGGACTTACAATGAGCAGTTCTTC.

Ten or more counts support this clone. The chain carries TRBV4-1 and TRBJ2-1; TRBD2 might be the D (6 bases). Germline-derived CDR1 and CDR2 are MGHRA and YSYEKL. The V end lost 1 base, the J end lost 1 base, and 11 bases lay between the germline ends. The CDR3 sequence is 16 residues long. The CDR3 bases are TGCGCCAGCAGCCAAGGAACGGGGAGGTCCTACAATGAGCAGTTCTTC. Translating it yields CASSQGTGRSYNEQFF.

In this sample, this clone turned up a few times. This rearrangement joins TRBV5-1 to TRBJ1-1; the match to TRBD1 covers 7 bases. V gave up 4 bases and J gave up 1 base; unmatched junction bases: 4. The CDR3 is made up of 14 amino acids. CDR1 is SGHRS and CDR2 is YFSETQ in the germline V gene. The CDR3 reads CASSTGQPNTEAFF. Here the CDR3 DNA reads TGCGCCAGCAGCACGGGACAGCCGAACACTGAAGCTTTCTTT.

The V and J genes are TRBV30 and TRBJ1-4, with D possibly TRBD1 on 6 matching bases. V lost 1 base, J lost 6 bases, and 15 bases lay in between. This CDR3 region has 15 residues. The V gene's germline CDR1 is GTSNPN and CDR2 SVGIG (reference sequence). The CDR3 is CAWSATGMADEKLFF. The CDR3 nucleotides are TGTGCCTGGAGTGCCACAGGGATGGCAGATGAAAAACTGTTTTTT.

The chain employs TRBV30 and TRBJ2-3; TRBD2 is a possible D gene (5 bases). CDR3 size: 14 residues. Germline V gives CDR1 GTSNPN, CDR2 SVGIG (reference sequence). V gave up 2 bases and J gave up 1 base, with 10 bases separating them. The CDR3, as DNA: TGTGCCTGGAGTATACCTAGCCGCACAGATACGCAGTATTTT. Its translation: CAWSIPSRTDTQYF. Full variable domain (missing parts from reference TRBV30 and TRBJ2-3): SQTIHQWPATLVQPVGSPLSLECTVEGTSNPNLYWYRQAAGRGLQLLFYSVGIGQISSEVPQNLSASRPQDRQFILSSKKLLLSDSGFYLCAWSIPSRTDTQYFGPGTRLTVL.

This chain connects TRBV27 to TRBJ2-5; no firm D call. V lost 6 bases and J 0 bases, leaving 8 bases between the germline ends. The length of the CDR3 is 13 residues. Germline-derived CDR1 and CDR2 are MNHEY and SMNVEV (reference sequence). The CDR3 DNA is TGTGCCAGCAGCCCCCTAGACCAAGAGACCCAGTACTTC. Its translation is CASSPLDQETQYF.